These 4 T cell receptor beta chains were sequenced from one sample in a study of glioma-infiltrating T cells. Amplification of TCR alpha and beta CDR3 regions from RNA used iRepertoire nested multiplex PCR. TCRdb re-called the multiplex PCR reads with MiXCR, one entry per CDR3 protein. The sample has 100,000 to 150,000 distinct CDR3 sequences, approximately 26% seen once; the top ten hold around a quarter. The specimen was glioma tissue, nonneoplastic brain tissue, or PBMCs (not recorded which). The receptor set was obtained from a human donor with low-grade glioma or glioblastoma, undergoing nonglioma brain surgery, or in good health (not recorded which).

This clonotype turned up a few times. The chain couples TRBV7-6 to TRBJ1-1, with D unclear. CDR3 length: 14 residues. V lost 2 bases and J 7 bases, leaving 14 bases between the germline ends. Germline V gene data show CDR1 as SGHVS and CDR2 as FNYEAQ. CDR3 DNA: TGTGCCAGCAGCTTAAGACCGGGAACAAATGAAGCTTTCTTT. It translates to CASSLRPGTNEAFF.

This clonotype was counted many times. The chain joins TRBV6-1 to TRBJ2-1; unclear D gene. This CDR3 region has 13 residues. V was shortened by 7 bases and J by 6 bases, with 13 bases between the two germline ends. CDR1 and CDR2 (germline): MNHNS, SASEGT. The CDR3 region is CASIQMGFNEQFF. The CDR3 DNA is TGTGCCAGCATTCAAATGGGGTTCAATGAGCAGTTCTTC.

There are many counts of this clonotype. The chain uses TRBV20-1 and TRBJ2-7; the D gene is possibly TRBD1 (6 bases). V lost 1 base, J lost 0 bases, and 10 bases lay in between. The CDR3 is 14 residues long. Germline V gene sequence: CDR1 DFQATT, CDR2 SNEGSKA (reference sequence). The CDR3, as DNA: TGCAGTGCTAGAGTTCAGACAGGCTCCTACGAGCAGTACGTC. This sequence encodes CSARVQTGSYEQYV.

This clonotype was picked up many times. This chain connects TRBV15 to TRBJ2-3; unclear D gene. Germline V gene sequence: CDR1 LNHNV, CDR2 YYDKDF (reference sequence). With 4 bases removed from V and 0 bases from J, the gap between germline ends came to 14 bases. The CDR3 runs 16 residues. CDR3 sequence: CATSTRRQASTDTQYF. CDR3 sequence (DNA): TGTGCCACCAGCACCCGTCGACAAGCTAGCACAGATACGCAGTATTTT.